This T cell receptor (beta chain) stems from a study of shared clonotypes between healthy human individuals (dated by TCRdb to 2019 to 2021). A note on the overall study: The cohort included three men and two women between 18 and 49 years of age. Different laboratories and diverse techniques were used to prepare libraries and sequence TCR repertoires, to increase sequencing depth and limit assay-specific biases. For each donor, CD4 naive and CD4 memory were each given three plates, CD8 naive was given two plates, and CD8 memory was given one plate. Per donor, leukapheresis produced somewhere between about 0.9 and 9.5 billion PBMCs. To estimate repertoire size and how much clonotype sharing occurs between individuals, the study deeply sequenced the blood TCR repertoires of about five healthy adults.

TCR CDR3 regions were amplified from genomic DNA by multiplex PCR using the deep immunoSEQ assay. For each cell subset, the extracted genomic DNA was distributed evenly across all wells of several immunoSEQ 96-well plates, and each plate served as one replicate. For sorted subsets, around 200 ng genomic DNA, equal to some 28,000 T cell genomes, was loaded into each replicate PCR. Purified libraries were quantified with a Qubit 3.0 fluorometer, sized on a Bioanalyzer 2100, and re-quantified with the KAPA Library Quantification kit. A separate single-read 150-cycle Illumina NextSeq 550 flow cell was used to sequence each immunoSEQ 96-well plate. The authors' pipeline ran thus. Because the immunoSEQ output held only junctional sequences and lacked quality scores, the filtering could not match the filtering applied to full-length reads. Sequences were annotated with PyIR, a Python wrapper for IgBLAST v1.9, and V/J genes and CDR3 were assigned using IMGT germline references. Reads were filtered out if the reads had weak V/J assignments (E-value above 1e-6), no CDR3, stop codons, out-of-frame junctions, or ambiguous translated residues. V3J clonotypes were defined as sequences sharing an identical inferred V gene, J gene, and CDR3 amino acid sequence. The percentage overlap between two repertoires was calculated by dividing the number of shared unique clonotypes by the size of the smaller repertoire. RTK rarefaction, the Chao1 estimator, and Recon v2.1 estimates of unobserved clonotypes were used to assess repertoire richness. OLGA was used to compute generation probabilities for all TCRbeta clonotypes that the gDNA method yielded from several donors. TCRdb mirrors the immuneACCESS table, restricted to in-frame sequences. Some clones are absent from its copies; in checked studies, under half trace to an unresolved V gene, and the reason for the others is unknown. V and J calls and clone size are those listed in that table; D and trimming were worked out from the DNA. For this sample there are over a million clones; around 74% appear just once. Approximately 1.3% of the sample is taken by the ten largest.

The donors were healthy, HIV-negative adults with no recently reported acute infections or vaccinations. Only Caucasian adults living in Nashville, Tennessee, USA were represented among the donors. CD4+ T cells were enriched by magnetic negative selection, after which naive cells were positively selected on CD45RA and the negative fraction was taken as the memory subset. After blood collection by leukapheresis, PBMCs were isolated using Ficoll-Histopaque density gradient centrifugation and then cryopreserved in the vapor phase of liquid nitrogen. Analytical flow cytometry was used to check the purity and quantity of every magnetically sorted T cell population. Each sorted fraction had its genomic DNA isolated and then quantified by UV absorbance on a Nanodrop 2000c. About this clone itself: There is no known antigen for this receptor. Base qualities were left out, and no much larger clone turns up one base away.

CDR1 and CDR2 were assigned from the germline V gene as MDHEN and SYDVKM. Counted from cysteine to phenylalanine, this CDR3 has 13 amino acids. Here the CDR3 DNA is all that survives: 39 bases in frame from base 1. Deletion took 8 bases off V and 4 bases off J, with a span of 12 bases between the germline ends. What the work shows at the level of the full study, not this receptor alone: Pairwise subsampling led to the expectation that sequencing depth would affect the degree of clonotype sharing among donors. Approximately 5% of naive CD4, roughly 3.6% of naive CD8, around 2.3% of memory CD4, and 0.4% of memory CD8 clonotypes were shared across several donors. The genetic and exposure-history diversity represented was limited by the small number of donors. Incomplete sequencing was indicated by rarefaction of sorted-subset datasets, despite the large sequencing depth. Only blood was sampled, and tissue TCR repertoires likely differ from those in blood. Estimated clonotype richness was generally larger for naive than for memory subsets. Higher generation probabilities were observed for clonotypes shared by all four sorted-subset donors than for non-shared clonotypes.

The chain couples TRBV28 to TRBJ1-3, with TRBD1 as a weak D call on 5 bases. The TCR comes from a man between 18 and 35 years old in good health. Material: memory CD4+ T cells sorted from blood. The cell subset or site label of this sample denotes: CD45RA-negative fraction. The nucleotide sequence is given as TGTGCCAGCGGGGACGGTTTAGGAAACACCATATATTTT. It encodes CASGDGLGNTIYF.